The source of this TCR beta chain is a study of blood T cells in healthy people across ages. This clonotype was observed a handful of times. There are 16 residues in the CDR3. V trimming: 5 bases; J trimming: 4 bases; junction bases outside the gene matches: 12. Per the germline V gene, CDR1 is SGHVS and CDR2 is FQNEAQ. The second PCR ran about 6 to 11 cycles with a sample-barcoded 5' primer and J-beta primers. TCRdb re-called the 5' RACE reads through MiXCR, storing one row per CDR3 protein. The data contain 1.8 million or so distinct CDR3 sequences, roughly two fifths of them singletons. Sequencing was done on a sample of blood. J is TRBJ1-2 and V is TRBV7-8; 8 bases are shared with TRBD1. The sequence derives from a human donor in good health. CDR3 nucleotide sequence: TGTGCCAGCAGCCCAAACGTGGGACAGGACGTCTATGGCTACACCTTC. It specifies CASSPNVGQDVYGYTF.